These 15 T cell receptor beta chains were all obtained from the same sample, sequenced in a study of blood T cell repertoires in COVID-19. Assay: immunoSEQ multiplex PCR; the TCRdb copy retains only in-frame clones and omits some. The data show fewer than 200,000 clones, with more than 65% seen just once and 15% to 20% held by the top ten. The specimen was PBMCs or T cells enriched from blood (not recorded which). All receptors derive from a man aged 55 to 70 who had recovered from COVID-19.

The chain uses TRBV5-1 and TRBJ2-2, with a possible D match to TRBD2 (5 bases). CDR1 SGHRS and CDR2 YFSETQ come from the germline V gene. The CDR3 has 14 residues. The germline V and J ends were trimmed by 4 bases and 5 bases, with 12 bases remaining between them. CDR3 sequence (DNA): TGCGCCAGCAGCCCATATGGGGAGACCGGGGAGCTGTTTTTT. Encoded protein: CASSPYGETGELFF.

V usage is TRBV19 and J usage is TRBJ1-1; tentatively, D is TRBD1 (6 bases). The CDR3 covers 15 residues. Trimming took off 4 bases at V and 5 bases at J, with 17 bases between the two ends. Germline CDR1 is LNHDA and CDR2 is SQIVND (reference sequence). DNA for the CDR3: TGTGCCAGTAGTACCAGACAGGCGGGCCAGACTGAAGCTTTCTTT. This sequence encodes CASSTRQAGQTEAFF.

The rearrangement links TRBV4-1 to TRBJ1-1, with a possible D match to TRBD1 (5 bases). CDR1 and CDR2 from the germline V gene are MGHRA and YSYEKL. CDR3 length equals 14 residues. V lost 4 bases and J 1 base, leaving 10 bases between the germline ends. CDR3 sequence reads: CASSRITGNTEAFF. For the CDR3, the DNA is TGCGCCAGCAGCCGCATAACAGGGAACACTGAAGCTTTCTTT.

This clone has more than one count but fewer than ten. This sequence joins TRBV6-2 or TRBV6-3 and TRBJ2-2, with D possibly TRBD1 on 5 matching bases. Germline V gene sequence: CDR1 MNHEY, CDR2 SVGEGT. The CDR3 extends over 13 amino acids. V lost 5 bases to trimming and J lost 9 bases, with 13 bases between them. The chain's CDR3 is CASSTDNRRELFF. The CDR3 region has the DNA TGTGCCAGCAGTACGGACAATCGCCGGGAGCTGTTTTTT.

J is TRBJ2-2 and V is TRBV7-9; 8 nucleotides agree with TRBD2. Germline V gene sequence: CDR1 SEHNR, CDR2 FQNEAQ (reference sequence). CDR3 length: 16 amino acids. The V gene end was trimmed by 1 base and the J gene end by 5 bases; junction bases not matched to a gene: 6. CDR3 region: CASSLDGRAGTGELFF. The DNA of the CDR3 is TGTGCCAGCAGCTTAGACGGGAGGGCTGGTACCGGGGAGCTGTTTTTT.

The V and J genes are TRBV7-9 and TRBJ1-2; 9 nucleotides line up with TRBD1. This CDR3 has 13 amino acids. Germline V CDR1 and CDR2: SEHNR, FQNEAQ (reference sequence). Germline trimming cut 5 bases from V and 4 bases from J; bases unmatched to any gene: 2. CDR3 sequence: CASSGTGLYGYTF. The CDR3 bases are TGTGCCAGCAGCGGGACAGGGCTCTATGGCTACACCTTC.

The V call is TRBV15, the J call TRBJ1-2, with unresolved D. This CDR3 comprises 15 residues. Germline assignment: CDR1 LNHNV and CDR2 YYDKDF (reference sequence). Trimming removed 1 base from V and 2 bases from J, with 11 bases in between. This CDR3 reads CATSRGGTDNYGYTF. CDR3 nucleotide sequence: TGTGCCACCAGCAGAGGCGGAACCGACAACTATGGCTACACCTTC.

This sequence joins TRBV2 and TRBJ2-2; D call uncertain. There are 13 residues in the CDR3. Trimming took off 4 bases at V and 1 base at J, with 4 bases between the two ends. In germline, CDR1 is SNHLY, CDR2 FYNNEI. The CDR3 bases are TGTGCCAGCAGTGTCCAGAACACCGGGGAGCTGTTTTTT. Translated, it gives CASSVQNTGELFF.

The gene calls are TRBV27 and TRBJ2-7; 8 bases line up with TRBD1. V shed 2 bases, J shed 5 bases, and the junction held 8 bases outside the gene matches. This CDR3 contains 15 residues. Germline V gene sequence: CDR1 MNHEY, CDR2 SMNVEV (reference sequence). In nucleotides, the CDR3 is TGTGCCAGCAGTTTACTCCCGGGACAGGCTAACGAGCAGTACTTC. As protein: CASSLLPGQANEQYF.

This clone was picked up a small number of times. In DNA form, the CDR3 reads TGTGCCAGCAGAGCCGGACTAGCGGGTTTCTCCTACGAGCAGTACTTC. It translates to CASRAGLAGFSYEQYF. The chain joins TRBV28 to TRBJ2-7; 11 nucleotides line up with TRBD2. The CDR3 is 16 amino acids. V was clipped by 6 bases and J by 0 bases; unmatched bases: 7. Germline V gene lookup returns CDR1 MDHEN and CDR2 SYDVKM.

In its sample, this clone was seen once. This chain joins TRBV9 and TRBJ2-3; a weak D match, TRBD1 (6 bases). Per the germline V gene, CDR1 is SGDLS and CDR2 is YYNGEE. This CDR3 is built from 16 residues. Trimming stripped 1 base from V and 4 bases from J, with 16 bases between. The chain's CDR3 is CASSVSAGEASDTQYF. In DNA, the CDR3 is TGTGCCAGCAGCGTATCGGCAGGGGAAGCGTCAGATACGCAGTATTTT.

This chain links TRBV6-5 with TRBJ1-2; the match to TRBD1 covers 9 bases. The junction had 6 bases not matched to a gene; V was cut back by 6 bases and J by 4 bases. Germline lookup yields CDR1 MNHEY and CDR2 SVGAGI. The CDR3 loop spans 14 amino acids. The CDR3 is CASSRDREGYGYTF. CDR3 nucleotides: TGTGCCAGCAGCCGGGACAGGGAGGGCTATGGCTACACCTTC.

In nucleotides, the CDR3 is TGTGCCAGCAGGGGACAGGGTGATTCACCCCTCCACTTT. Translation gives CASRGQGDSPLHF. V and J are TRBV3-1 (or the pseudogene TRBV3-2) and TRBJ1-6; 9 bases map to TRBD1. Germline V gene sequence: CDR1 LGHDT, CDR2 YNNKEL (reference sequence). The CDR3 is 13 amino acids. V was clipped by 6 bases and J by 8 bases; unmatched bases: 2.

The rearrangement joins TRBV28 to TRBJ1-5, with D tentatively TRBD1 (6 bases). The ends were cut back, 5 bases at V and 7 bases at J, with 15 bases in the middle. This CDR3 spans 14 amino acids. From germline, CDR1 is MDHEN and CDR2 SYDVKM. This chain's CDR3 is CASSETGRRQPQHF. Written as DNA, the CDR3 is TGTGCCAGCAGTGAGACAGGACGTAGACAGCCCCAGCATTTT.

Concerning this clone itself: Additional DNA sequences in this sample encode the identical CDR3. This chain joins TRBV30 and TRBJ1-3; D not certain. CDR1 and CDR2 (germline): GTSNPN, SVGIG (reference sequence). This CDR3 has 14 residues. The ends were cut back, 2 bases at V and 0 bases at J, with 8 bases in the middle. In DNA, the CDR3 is TGTGCCTGGAGTCCCGGGTACTCTGGAAACACCATATATTTT. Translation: CAWSPGYSGNTIYF.